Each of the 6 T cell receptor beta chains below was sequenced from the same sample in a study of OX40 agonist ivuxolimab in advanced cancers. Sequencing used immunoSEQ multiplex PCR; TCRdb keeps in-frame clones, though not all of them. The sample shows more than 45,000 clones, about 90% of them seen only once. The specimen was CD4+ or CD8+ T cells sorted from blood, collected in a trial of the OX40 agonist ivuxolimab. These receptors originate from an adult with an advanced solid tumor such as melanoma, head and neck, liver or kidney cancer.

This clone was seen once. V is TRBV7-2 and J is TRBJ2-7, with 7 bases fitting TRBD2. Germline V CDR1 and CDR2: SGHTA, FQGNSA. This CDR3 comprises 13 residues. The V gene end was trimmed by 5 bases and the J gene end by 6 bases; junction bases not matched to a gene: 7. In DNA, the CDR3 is TGTGCCAGCAGCCTAGGACTAGTAGGCGAGCAGTACTTC. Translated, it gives CASSLGLVGEQYF.

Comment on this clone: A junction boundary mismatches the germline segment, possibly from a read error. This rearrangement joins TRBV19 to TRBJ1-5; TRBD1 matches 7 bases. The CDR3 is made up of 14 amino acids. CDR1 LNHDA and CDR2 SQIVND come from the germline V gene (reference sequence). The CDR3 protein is CASSVEGGHQPQHF. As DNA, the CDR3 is TGTGCCAGTAGTGTAGAAGGGGGCCATCAGCCCCAGCATTTT.

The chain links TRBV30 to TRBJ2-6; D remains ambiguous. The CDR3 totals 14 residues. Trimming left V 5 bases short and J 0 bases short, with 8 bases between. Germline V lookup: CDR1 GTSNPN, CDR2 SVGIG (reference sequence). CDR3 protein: CAWRRNSGANVLTF. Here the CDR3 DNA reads TGTGCCTGGCGGCGCAACTCTGGGGCCAACGTCCTGACTTTC. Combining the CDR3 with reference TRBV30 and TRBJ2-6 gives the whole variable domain SQTIHQWPATLVQPVGSPLSLECTVEGTSNPNLYWYRQAAGRGLQLLFYSVGIGQISSEVPQNLSASRPQDRQFILSSKKLLLSDSGFYLCAWRRNSGANVLTFGAGSRLTVL.

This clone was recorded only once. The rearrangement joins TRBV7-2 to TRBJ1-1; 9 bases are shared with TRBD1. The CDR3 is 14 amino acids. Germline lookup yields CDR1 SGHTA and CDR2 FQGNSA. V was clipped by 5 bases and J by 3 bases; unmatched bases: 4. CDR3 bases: TGTGCCAGCAGCAAGGACAGGGGTTACACTGAAGCTTTCTTT. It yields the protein CASSKDRGYTEAFF.

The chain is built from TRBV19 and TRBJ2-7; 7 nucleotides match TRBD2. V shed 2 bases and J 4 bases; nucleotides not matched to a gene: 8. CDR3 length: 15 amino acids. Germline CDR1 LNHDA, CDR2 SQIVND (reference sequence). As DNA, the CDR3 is TGTGCCAGTAGTATAAGGGCTAGCGGATTATACGAGCAGTACTTC. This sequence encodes CASSIRASGLYEQYF.

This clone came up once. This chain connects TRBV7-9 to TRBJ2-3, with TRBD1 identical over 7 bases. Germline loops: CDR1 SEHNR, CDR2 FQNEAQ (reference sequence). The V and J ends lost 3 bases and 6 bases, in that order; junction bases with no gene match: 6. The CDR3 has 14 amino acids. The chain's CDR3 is CASSLPGGKDTQYF. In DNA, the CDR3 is TGTGCCAGCAGCTTGCCAGGGGGTAAGGATACGCAGTATTTT.